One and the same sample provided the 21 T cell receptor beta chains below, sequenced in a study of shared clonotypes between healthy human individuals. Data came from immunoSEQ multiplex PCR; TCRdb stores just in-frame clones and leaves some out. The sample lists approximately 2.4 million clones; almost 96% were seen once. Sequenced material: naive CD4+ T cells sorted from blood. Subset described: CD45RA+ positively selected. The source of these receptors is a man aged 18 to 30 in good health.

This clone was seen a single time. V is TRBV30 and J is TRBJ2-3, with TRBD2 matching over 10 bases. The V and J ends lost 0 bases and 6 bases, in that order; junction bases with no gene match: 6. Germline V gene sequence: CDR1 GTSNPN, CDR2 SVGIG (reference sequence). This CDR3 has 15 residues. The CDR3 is CAWSVGSGGSDTQYF. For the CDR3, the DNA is TGTGCCTGGAGTGTAGGTAGCGGGGGGAGTGATACGCAGTATTTT.

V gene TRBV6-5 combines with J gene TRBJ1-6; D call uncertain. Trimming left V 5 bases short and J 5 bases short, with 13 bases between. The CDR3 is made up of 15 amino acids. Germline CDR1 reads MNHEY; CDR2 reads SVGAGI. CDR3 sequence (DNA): TGTGCCAGCAGTCGCGGGGTTTCGGATAATTCACCCCTCCACTTT. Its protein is CASSRGVSDNSPLHF.

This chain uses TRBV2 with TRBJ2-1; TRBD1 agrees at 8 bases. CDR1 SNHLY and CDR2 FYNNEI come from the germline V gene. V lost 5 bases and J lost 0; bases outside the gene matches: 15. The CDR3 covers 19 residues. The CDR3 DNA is TGTGCCAGCAGTCCACCTACAGGGGGGTTACCCGTCTCCTACAATGAGCAGTTCTTC. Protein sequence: CASSPPTGGLPVSYNEQFF.

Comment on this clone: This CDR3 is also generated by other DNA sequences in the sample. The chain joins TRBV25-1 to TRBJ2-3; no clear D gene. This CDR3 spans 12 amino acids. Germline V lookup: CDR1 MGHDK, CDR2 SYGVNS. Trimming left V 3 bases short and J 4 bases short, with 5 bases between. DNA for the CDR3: TGTGCCAGCAGTGAGAGAGCAGATACGCAGTATTTT. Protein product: CASSERADTQYF.

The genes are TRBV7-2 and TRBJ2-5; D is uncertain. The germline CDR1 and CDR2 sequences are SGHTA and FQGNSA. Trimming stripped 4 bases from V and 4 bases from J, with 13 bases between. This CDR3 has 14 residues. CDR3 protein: CASSWRKGSETQYF. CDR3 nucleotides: TGTGCCAGCAGCTGGCGGAAGGGCTCAGAGACCCAGTACTTC.

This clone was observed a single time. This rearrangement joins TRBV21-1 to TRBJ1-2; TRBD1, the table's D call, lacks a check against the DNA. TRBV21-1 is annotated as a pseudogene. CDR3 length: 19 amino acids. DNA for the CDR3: TGTGCCAGCAGCAAATTCCGGCGGGACGACCGGGACAGGGCCTTTGGCTACACCTTC. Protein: CASSKFRRDDRDRAFGYTF.

The CDR3 loop reads CASSEFVAGTRDTQYF. CDR3 nucleotide sequence: TGTGCCAGCAGTGAATTCGTGGCAGGGACCCGCGATACGCAGTATTTT. The V and J genes are TRBV25-1 and TRBJ2-3, with D tentatively TRBD1 or TRBD2 (5 bases each). The CDR3 extends over 16 amino acids. V was pared by 1 base and J by 6 bases, with 17 bases between. Per the germline V gene, CDR1 is MGHDK and CDR2 is SYGVNS. Looking up the rest from reference TRBV25-1 and TRBJ2-3 gives the full variable domain: EADIYQTPRYLVIGTGKKITLECSQTMGHDKMYWYQQDPGMELHLIHYSYGVNSTEKGDLSSESTVSRIRTEHFPLTLESARPSHTSQYLCASSEFVAGTRDTQYFGPGTRLTVL.

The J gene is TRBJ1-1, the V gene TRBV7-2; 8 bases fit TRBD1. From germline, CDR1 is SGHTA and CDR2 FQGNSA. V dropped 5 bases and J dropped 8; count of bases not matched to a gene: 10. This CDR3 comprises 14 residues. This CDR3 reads CASSHRDRFQEAFF. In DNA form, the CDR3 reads TGTGCCAGCAGCCACCGGGACAGGTTTCAGGAAGCTTTCTTT.

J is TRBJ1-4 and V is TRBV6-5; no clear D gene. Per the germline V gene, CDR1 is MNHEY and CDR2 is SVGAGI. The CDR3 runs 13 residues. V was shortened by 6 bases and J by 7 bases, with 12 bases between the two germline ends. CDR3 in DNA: TGTGCCAGCAGCCACAGCACGGGTGAAAAACTGTTTTTT. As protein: CASSHSTGEKLFF.

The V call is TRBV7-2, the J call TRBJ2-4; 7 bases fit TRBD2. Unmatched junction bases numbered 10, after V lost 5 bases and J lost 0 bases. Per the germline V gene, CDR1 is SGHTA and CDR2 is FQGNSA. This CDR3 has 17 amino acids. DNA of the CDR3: TGTGCCAGCAGCGGGAGGGGACTCTCGCTAGCCAAAAACATTCAGTACTTC. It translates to CASSGRGLSLAKNIQYF.

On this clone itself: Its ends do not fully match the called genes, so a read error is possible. This chain's CDR3 is CASRERQSVVF. DNA of the CDR3: TGTGCCAGCAGAGAGAGACAGTCGGTCGTCTTC. The chain uses TRBV2 and TRBJ2-1; D may be TRBD1 (5 bases). This CDR3 contains 11 residues. Germline V gene sequence: CDR1 SNHLY, CDR2 FYNNEI.

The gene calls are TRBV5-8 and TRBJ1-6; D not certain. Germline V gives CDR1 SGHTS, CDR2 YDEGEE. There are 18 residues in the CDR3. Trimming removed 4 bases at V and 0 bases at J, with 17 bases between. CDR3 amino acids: CASSPPDGPSSYNSPLHF. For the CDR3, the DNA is TGTGCCAGCAGCCCCCCGGACGGACCGAGCTCCTATAATTCACCCCTCCACTTT.

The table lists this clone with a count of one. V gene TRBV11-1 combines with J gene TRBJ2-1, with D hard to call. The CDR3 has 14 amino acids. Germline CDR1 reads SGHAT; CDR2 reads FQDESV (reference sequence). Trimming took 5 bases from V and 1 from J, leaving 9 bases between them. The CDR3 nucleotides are TGTGCCAGCAGCAACTTTCCGTCCTACAATGAGCAGTTCTTC. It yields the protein CASSNFPSYNEQFF.

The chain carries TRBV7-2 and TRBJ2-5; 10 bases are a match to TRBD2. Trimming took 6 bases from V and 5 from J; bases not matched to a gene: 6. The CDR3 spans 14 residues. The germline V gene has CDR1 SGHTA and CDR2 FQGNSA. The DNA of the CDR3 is TGTGCCAGCAGGATAGCGGGAGGAAGGGAGACCCAGTACTTC. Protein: CASRIAGGRETQYF.

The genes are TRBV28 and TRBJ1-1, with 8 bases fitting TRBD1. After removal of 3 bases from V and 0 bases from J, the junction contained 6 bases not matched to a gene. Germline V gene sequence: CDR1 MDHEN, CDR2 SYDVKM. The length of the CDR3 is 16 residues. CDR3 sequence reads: CASSLSAGGMNTEAFF. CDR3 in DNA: TGTGCCAGCAGTTTGTCGGCAGGGGGCATGAACACTGAAGCTTTCTTT.

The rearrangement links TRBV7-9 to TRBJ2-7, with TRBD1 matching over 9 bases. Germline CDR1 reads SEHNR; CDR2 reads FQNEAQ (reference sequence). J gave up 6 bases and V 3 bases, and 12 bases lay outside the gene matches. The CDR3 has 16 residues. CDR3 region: CASSFRTTGGTAEQYF. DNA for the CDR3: TGTGCCAGCAGCTTTCGAACGACAGGGGGGACCGCCGAGCAGTACTTC.

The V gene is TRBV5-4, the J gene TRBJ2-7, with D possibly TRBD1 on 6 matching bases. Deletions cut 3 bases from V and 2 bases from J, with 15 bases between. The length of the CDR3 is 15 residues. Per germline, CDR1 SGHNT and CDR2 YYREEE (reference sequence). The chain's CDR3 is CASSYQQGGAYEQYF. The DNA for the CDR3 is TGTGCCAGCAGCTACCAACAGGGTGGAGCCTACGAGCAGTACTTC.

CDR3: CASSSLRDRGSRGNQPQHF. CDR3 coding DNA: TGTGCCAGCAGCTCCCTCCGGGACAGGGGTTCCAGGGGCAATCAGCCCCAGCATTTT. The gene calls are TRBV7-9 and TRBJ1-5; TRBD1 aligns across 10 bases. The CDR3 covers 19 residues. CDR1 and CDR2 from the germline V gene are SEHNR and FQNEAQ (reference sequence). V lost 4 bases to trimming and J lost 2 bases; unmatched junction nucleotides: 14.

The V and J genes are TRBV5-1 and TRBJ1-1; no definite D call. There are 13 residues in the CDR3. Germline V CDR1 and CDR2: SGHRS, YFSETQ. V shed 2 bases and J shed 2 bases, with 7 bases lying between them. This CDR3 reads CASSFPDNTEAFF. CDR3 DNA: TGCGCCAGCAGCTTTCCGGATAACACTGAAGCTTTCTTT.

The CDR3 sequence: CASSSPLATDTQYF. The CDR3 nucleotides are TGTGCCAGCAGTTCACCCCTGGCAACAGATACGCAGTATTTT. The rearrangement links TRBV6-5 to TRBJ2-3; no firm D call. Germline CDR1 reads MNHEY; CDR2 reads SVGAGI. Trimming cost V 4 bases and J 3 bases, with 11 bases left between them. There are 14 residues in the CDR3.

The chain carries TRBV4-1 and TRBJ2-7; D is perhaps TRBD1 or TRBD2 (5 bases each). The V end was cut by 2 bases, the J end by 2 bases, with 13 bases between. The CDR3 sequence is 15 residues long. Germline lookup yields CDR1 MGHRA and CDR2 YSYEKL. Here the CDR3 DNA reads TGCGCCAGCAGCCAAAACCCAGGGACCCCCTACGAGCAGTACTTC. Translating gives CASSQNPGTPYEQYF.